What follows describes a single T cell receptor beta chain. Its antigen remains unknown. This specimen belongs to a study of blood T cells in healthy people across ages. The CDR3 is made up of 14 amino acids. The J segment lost 4 bases and the V segment lost 11 bases, leaving 12 bases of the junction unmatched. PCR was performed a second time for about 7 to 12 cycles using a sample-barcoded 5' primer and a J-beta primer mix. From the 5' RACE reads, TCRdb called clonotypes with MiXCR, one entry per CDR3 protein. Altogether roughly 1,100,000 distinct CDR3 sequences are present, about 25% being singletons, with the ten largest covering 0.65% to 0.75%. Study conclusions and caveats: No one knew whether donors had CMV, which possibly confounded expanded clonotype changes.

The data were also submitted as part of a second study, on T cells of mothers and their children. This second report adds: M1S, a second-PCR primer, added sample barcodes and 2-4 random nucleotides. The authors identified no persistent microchimeric T cell clones.

Sequenced material: blood. The J gene is TRBJ2-3, the V gene TRBV12-3 or TRBV12-4; 7 bases map to TRBD2. The receptor's source is a girl aged 2-10 years in good health. The CDR3 loop is CASSTAGIADTQYF. CDR3 DNA sequence: TGTGCCTCGAGTACAGCGGGAATCGCAGATACGCAGTATTTT.